This TCR beta chain came from a study of breast tumors, draining lymph nodes, adjacent tissues. Study results and caveats: Tumor repertoires ranked between lymph nodes and nontumor tissue in diversity, with V and J gene preferences. Data only fit, rather than demonstrated, lymph node origin of most tumor T cells. Luminal-like breast cancer showed significantly greater tumor-nontumor repertoire similarity than basal-like breast cancer did. Findings are consistent with lymph node origin and intratumoral expansion of most tumor T cells.

TCRdb ran MiXCR on the multiplex PCR reads and lists one entry per CDR3 protein. The sample yields some 150,000 distinct CDR3 sequences, 30% to 35% seen once. The lymph nodes were axillary draining lymph nodes from breast cancer patients. CDR3 length: 15 residues. The junction had 8 bases not matched to a gene; V was cut back by 6 bases and J by 6 bases. CDR1 is MNHEY and CDR2 is SVGAGI in the germline V gene. This clonotype showed up just a few times. Its matching antigen is unknown. The chain recombines TRBV6-5 with TRBJ2-1; the match to TRBD1 covers 10 bases. The sample comprised axillary lymph node tissue. The sequence derives from a female donor with breast cancer. Some clones in this sample may be carry-over from other donors' samples. In DNA, the CDR3 is TGTGCCAGCAGAAGAACCGGGACAGGGGCCAATGAGCAGTTCTTC. This codes for CASRRTGTGANEQFF.